This T cell receptor beta chain stems from a study of blood T cells in healthy people across ages. Deletions cut 2 bases from V and 3 bases from J, with 7 bases between. CDR3 size: 13 residues. The second PCR ran roughly 6 to 11 cycles with a sample-barcoded 5' primer and J-beta primers. TCRdb re-analysed the 5' RACE reads in MiXCR, keeping a single row per CDR3 protein. The sample shows about 620,000 distinct CDR3 sequences, around a fifth of them seen only once. General study results and limits: Significant beta diversity loss was already apparent by age 40, declining roughly linearly.

On this clonotype: The antigen remains unidentified.

The sequenced sample consisted of blood. This TCR was sampled from a man between 65 and 85 years old in good health. This chain uses TRBV12-3 or TRBV12-4 with TRBJ2-5; D gene uncertain. The CDR3 protein is CASSLRAEETQYF. The CDR3 DNA reads TGTGCCAGCAGTTTAAGGGCGGAAGAGACCCAGTACTTC.